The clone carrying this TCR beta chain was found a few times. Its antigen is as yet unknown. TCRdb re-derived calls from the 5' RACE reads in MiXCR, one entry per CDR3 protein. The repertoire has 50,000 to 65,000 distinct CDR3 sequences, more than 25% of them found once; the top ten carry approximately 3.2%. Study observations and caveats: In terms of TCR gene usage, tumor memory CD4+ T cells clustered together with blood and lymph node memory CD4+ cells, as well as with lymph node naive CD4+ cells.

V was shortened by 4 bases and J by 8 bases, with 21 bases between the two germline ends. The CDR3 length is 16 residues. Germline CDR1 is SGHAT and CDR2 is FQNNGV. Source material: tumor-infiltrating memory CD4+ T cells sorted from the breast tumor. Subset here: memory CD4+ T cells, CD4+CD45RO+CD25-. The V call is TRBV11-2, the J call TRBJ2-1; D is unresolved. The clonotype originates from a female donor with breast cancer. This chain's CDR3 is CASSSSGPVSGYEQFF. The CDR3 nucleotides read TGTGCCAGCAGCTCCTCCGGACCCGTGAGTGGATATGAGCAGTTCTTC.